These T cell receptor beta chains were read from a single sample in a study of blood T cell repertoires in COVID-19. Libraries were prepared by immunoSEQ multiplex PCR; TCRdb keeps only in-frame clonotypes and omits some of them. The table lists 59,000 or so clones, less than 85% of them singletons. Source material: peripheral blood. The origin of the receptors is a human donor in a cohort sampled during active COVID-19. Each CDR3 is given with its conserved first and last residue. Each record gives: D gene, V gene, clone size, J gene, CDR3 length, CDR3 protein, CDR3 DNA. A D gene is named only where the DNA matches it firmly. Size is stated for part of the rows, as once, few or many counts, or as a class when the clone is expanded.

>NA|TRBV10-3|few|TRBJ1-2|13
CAISDQGNYGYTF
TGTGCCATCAGTGACCAGGGGAACTATGGCTACACCTTC
>NA|TRBV5-5|NA|TRBJ1-2|16
CASSLLQEGTNYGYTF
TGTGCCAGCAGCTTGTTACAGGAAGGCACTAACTATGGCTACACCTTC
>TRBD1|TRBV14|NA|TRBJ1-6|17
CASSLSGKGGGGSPLHF
TGTGCCAGCAGCCTATCCGGTAAAGGGGGCGGTGGTTCACCCCTCCACTTT
>TRBD1|TRBV29-1|once|TRBJ1-4|11
CSVARGEKLFF
TGCAGCGTTGCCAGGGGGGAAAAACTGTTTTTT
>TRBD1|TRBV19|NA|TRBJ2-7|13
CASKGTGEYEQYF
TGTGCCAGTAAAGGGACAGGGGAATACGAGCAGTACTTC
>TRBD1|TRBV29-1|once|TRBJ1-2|10
CSAGTDGYTF
TGCAGCGCCGGGACAGACGGCTACACCTTC
>TRBD2|TRBV3-1/TRBV3-2|NA|TRBJ2-1|16
CASSQGLAGMYNEQFF
TGTGCCAGCAGCCAAGGGCTAGCGGGGATGTACAATGAGCAGTTCTTC
>NA|TRBV28|once|TRBJ2-7|11
CASSLGHEQYF
TGTGCCAGCAGTTTGGGGCACGAGCAGTACTTC
>NA|TRBV4-2|NA|TRBJ1-3|17
CASSQGGGYISGNTIYF
TGTGCCAGCAGCCAAGGGGGAGGGTATATCTCTGGAAACACCATATATTTT
>NA|TRBV30|NA|TRBJ2-7|13
CAWSQGPAYEQYF
TGTGCCTGGTCACAGGGCCCTGCCTACGAGCAGTACTTC
>NA|TRBV28|NA|TRBJ1-5|15
CASREGQGGNQPQHF
TGTGCCAGCAGGGAGGGGCAGGGTGGAAATCAGCCCCAGCATTTT
>TRBD1|TRBV19|NA|TRBJ1-2|13
CASSRTGLYGYTF
TGTGCCAGTAGTAGGACAGGCCTCTATGGCTACACCTTC
>NA|TRBV5-1|NA|TRBJ1-2|13
CASSPLTNYGYTF
TGCGCCAGCAGTCCACTGACTAACTATGGCTACACCTTC
>NA|TRBV10-3|NA|TRBJ2-7|13
CATGLTSSYEQYF
TGTGCCACCGGACTTACGAGCTCCTACGAGCAGTACTTC
>TRBD1|TRBV10-3|NA|TRBJ1-3|16
CAISEQGRTSEDTIYF
TGTGCCATCAGTGAACAGGGGCGAACCTCCGAAGACACCATATATTTT
>NA|TRBV5-1|NA|TRBJ2-2|15
CASSLRGPNTGELFF
TGCGCCAGCAGCCTCAGGGGACCGAACACCGGGGAGCTGTTTTTT
>NA|TRBV30|NA|TRBJ1-5|14
CAWEPGVGNQPQHF
TGTGCCTGGGAACCAGGGGTAGGGAATCAGCCCCAGCATTTT
>NA|TRBV6-6|NA|TRBJ2-1|15
CASSYRASVYNEQFF
TGTGCCAGCAGTTATCGGGCTAGCGTCTACAATGAGCAGTTCTTC
>TRBD1|TRBV7-9|NA|TRBJ2-3|13
CASIWTGSDTQYF
TGTGCCAGCATCTGGACAGGGTCAGATACGCAGTATTTT
>NA|TRBV7-9|NA|TRBJ1-2|16
CASSLPGHPGGDGYTF
TGTGCCAGCAGTCTACCTGGGCACCCCGGGGGGGATGGCTACACCTTC
>TRBD1|TRBV4-1|few|TRBJ1-2|14
CASSRQLTGNGYTF
TGCGCCAGCAGCCGCCAGCTGACAGGGAATGGCTACACCTTC
>NA|TRBV4-3|NA|TRBJ1-6|15
CASSLSLSVNSPLHF
TGCGCCAGCAGCTTAAGTTTGTCAGTAAATTCACCCCTCCACTTT
>NA|TRBV7-3|NA|TRBJ1-1|14
CASSFRQVSTEAFF
TGTGCCAGCAGCTTCAGACAGGTTAGCACTGAAGCTTTCTTT
>NA|TRBV5-1|NA|TRBJ1-2|13
CASSLVAGRNYTF
TGCGCCAGCAGCTTGGTGGCAGGGAGGAACTACACCTTC
>TRBD1|TRBV6-1|NA|TRBJ2-2|14
CASSEQGATGELFF
TGTGCCAGCAGTGAGCAGGGGGCCACCGGGGAGCTGTTTTTT
>NA|TRBV7-2|NA|TRBJ1-2|13
CASSFLVSRGYTF
TGTGCCAGCAGCTTCTTGGTGTCTAGAGGCTACACCTTC
>NA|TRBV14|NA|TRBJ1-1|14
CASSQAGANTEAFF
TGTGCCAGCAGCCAAGCAGGGGCGAACACTGAAGCTTTCTTT
>TRBD1|TRBV10-3|once|TRBJ2-1|14
CAISGGDRVNEQFF
TGTGCCATCAGTGGGGGGGACAGGGTCAATGAGCAGTTCTTC
>NA|TRBV9|NA|TRBJ2-4|12
CASSGAGDIQYF
TGTGCCAGCAGCGGGGCCGGGGACATTCAGTACTTC